Sequencing of this T cell receptor (beta chain) was carried out in a study of shared clonotypes between healthy human individuals. CDR1 and CDR2 from the germline V gene are SNHLY and FYNNEI. With V trimmed by 2 bases and J by 6 bases, 3 bases remained unmatched. This CDR3 is built from 13 residues. TCRdb keeps only in-frame clones here, not all; method: immunoSEQ multiplex PCR. In the table there are more than 2,000,000 clones, around nine tenths of which are singletons. Study-wide results and limits: Generation probability values for non-shared clonotypes were lower than those for clonotypes shared by all four donors. Tissues were not sampled, only blood, and their repertoires likely differ.

Each of the donors was a healthy adult who was HIV-negative and had not had a recent acute infection or vaccination. A CD45RA+ naive subset and a CD45RA-negative memory subset were split from CD4+ cells. This clone was seen more than once but under ten times. As yet, its antigen is unknown. This rearrangement joins TRBV2 to TRBJ2-7; 8 positions agree with TRBD1. The source of this sequence is a man between 18 and 35 years old in good health. Source material: naive CD4+ T cells sorted from blood. The subset: CD45RA+ positively selected. CDR3 bases: TGTGCCAGCAGTGAAAGGGACAGGCTCGAGCAGTACTTC. Encoded protein: CASSERDRLEQYF.